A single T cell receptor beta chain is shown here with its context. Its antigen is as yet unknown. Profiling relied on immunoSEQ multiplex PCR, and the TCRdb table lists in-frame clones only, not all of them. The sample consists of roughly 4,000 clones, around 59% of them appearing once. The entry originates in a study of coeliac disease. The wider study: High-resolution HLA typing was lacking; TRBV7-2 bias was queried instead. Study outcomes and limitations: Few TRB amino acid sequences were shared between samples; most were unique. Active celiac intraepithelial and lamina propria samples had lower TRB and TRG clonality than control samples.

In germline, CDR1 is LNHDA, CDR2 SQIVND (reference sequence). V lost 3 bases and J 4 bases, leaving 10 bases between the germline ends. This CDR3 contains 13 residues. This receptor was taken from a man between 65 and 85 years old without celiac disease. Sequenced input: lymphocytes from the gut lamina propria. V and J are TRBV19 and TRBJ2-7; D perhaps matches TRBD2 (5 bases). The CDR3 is CASSIGEGYEQYF. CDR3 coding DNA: TGTGCCAGTAGTATTGGAGAGGGATACGAGCAGTACTTC.